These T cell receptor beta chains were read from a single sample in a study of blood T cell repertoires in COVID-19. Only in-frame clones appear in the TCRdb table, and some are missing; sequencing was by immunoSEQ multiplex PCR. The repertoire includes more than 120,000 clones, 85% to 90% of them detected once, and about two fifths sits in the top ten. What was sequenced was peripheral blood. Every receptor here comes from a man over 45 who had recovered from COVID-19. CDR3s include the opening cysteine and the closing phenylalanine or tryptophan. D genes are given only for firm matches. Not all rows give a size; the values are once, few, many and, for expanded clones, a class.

CDR3 protein: CASSVDGGFYSNQPQHF
CDR3 DNA: TGTGCCAGCAGCGTAGACGGGGGTTTCTATAGCAATCAGCCCCAGCATTTT
D gene: NA
clone size: few
V gene: TRBV9
J gene: TRBJ1-5

CDR3 protein: CASGSDRGLKETQYF
CDR3 DNA: TGTGCTAGTGGATCAGACAGGGGGCTCAAAGAGACCCAGTACTTC
D gene: TRBD1
clone size: NA
V gene: TRBV12-5
J gene: TRBJ2-5

CDR3 protein: CASSTLAGRTTDTQYF
CDR3 DNA: TGTGCCAGTAGTACACTAGCGGGGAGGACTACAGATACGCAGTATTTT
D gene: TRBD2
clone size: NA
V gene: TRBV19
J gene: TRBJ2-3

CDR3 protein: CASSLGRQNYGYTF
CDR3 DNA: TGCGCCAGCAGCTTGGGCCGACAGAACTATGGCTACACCTTC
D gene: NA
clone size: once
V gene: TRBV5-1
J gene: TRBJ1-2

CDR3 protein: CATSRDGLSIWQFF
CDR3 DNA: TGTGCCACCAGCAGAGACGGACTTTCGATTTGGCAGTTCTTC
D gene: NA
clone size: NA
V gene: TRBV15
J gene: TRBJ2-1

CDR3 protein: CASSPRPDRVGTYEQYF
CDR3 DNA: TGTGCCAGTAGTCCAAGGCCTGACAGGGTTGGGACCTACGAGCAGTACTTC
D gene: TRBD1
clone size: NA
V gene: TRBV19
J gene: TRBJ2-7

CDR3 protein: CASSTGTSGGRTYEQYF
CDR3 DNA: TGTGCCAGCAGCACAGGGACTAGCGGGGGCCGTACCTACGAGCAGTACTTC
D gene: TRBD2
clone size: NA
V gene: TRBV7-9
J gene: TRBJ2-7

CDR3 protein: CASTLPPDRGRWVTEAFF
CDR3 DNA: TGTGCCAGCACCTTACCCCCGGACAGGGGGCGTTGGGTCACTGAAGCTTTCTTT
D gene: TRBD1
clone size: many
V gene: TRBV7-6
J gene: TRBJ1-1

CDR3 protein: CASSLDRVSGNTIYF
CDR3 DNA: TGTGCCAGCAGCTTAGATCGGGTCTCTGGAAACACCATATATTTT
D gene: NA
clone size: NA
V gene: TRBV7-9
J gene: TRBJ1-3

CDR3 protein: CASSLGQGWGNEQFF
CDR3 DNA: TGTGCCAGCAGCTTGGGACAGGGATGGGGGAATGAGCAGTTCTTC
D gene: TRBD1
clone size: NA
V gene: TRBV11-2
J gene: TRBJ2-1

CDR3 protein: CASTRAPGDGNQPQHF
CDR3 DNA: TGTGCCAGCACCAGAGCCCCAGGGGATGGTAATCAGCCCCAGCATTTT
D gene: NA
clone size: NA
V gene: TRBV2
J gene: TRBJ1-5

CDR3 protein: CASSWGQGSSYEQYF
CDR3 DNA: TGTGCCAGCAGTTGGGGACAGGGATCCTCCTACGAGCAGTACTTC
D gene: TRBD1
clone size: once
V gene: TRBV27
J gene: TRBJ2-7

CDR3 protein: CASSSTGLSNQPQHF
CDR3 DNA: TGTGCCAGCAGCTCGACAGGGTTAAGCAATCAGCCCCAGCATTTT
D gene: TRBD1
clone size: many
V gene: TRBV7-2
J gene: TRBJ1-5

CDR3 protein: CASSLDRGRDEQYF
CDR3 DNA: TGCGCCAGCAGCCTCGACAGGGGGCGGGACGAGCAGTACTTC
D gene: TRBD1
clone size: NA
V gene: TRBV5-1
J gene: TRBJ2-7

CDR3 protein: CASSQERIGELFF
CDR3 DNA: TGCGCCAGCAGCCAAGAGCGGATAGGGGAGCTGTTTTTT
D gene: NA
clone size: NA
V gene: TRBV4-1
J gene: TRBJ2-2

CDR3 protein: CASSERAGSYNEQFF
CDR3 DNA: TGTGCCAGCAGTGAAAGAGCGGGGTCCTACAATGAGCAGTTCTTC
D gene: TRBD2
clone size: NA
V gene: TRBV2
J gene: TRBJ2-1

CDR3 protein: CASSQGLADEQETQYF
CDR3 DNA: TGTGCCAGCAGCCAAGGACTAGCGGACGAACAAGAGACCCAGTACTTC
D gene: TRBD2
clone size: NA
V gene: TRBV7-8
J gene: TRBJ2-5

CDR3 protein: CASSLDPSSYNEQFF
CDR3 DNA: TGCGCCAGCAGCTTGGATCCGAGCTCCTACAATGAGCAGTTCTTC
D gene: NA
clone size: NA
V gene: TRBV5-1
J gene: TRBJ2-1

CDR3 protein: CASSFTGGGTGELFF
CDR3 DNA: TGTGCCAGCAGTTTCACAGGGGGAGGAACCGGGGAGCTGTTTTTT
D gene: TRBD1
clone size: NA
V gene: TRBV6-2/TRBV6-3
J gene: TRBJ2-2